The clone carrying this T cell receptor (beta chain) was detected only a few times. Antigen: not known. MiXCR was run by TCRdb on the RT-PCR reads, yielding one entry per CDR3 protein. Of around 710,000 distinct CDR3 sequences listed, 14% were seen once; the top ten hold approximately 6.5%. Germline CDR1 reads ENHRY; CDR2 reads SYGVKD. Trimming left V 0 bases short and J 2 bases short, with 8 bases between. The CDR3 has 15 amino acids. These data originate in a study of response to subunit inactivated influenza vaccine. The study's findings and limits: Every seasonal influenza vaccination brings in few new T cells, the authors suggested.

This TCR derives from a man in his fifties or sixties who received an inactivated influenza vaccine. This sequence joins TRBV10-3 and TRBJ2-1; D may be TRBD2 (5 bases). Specimen: PBMCs from blood, collected roughly 2 weeks before vaccination. The CDR3 nucleotides read TGTGCCATCAGTGAGTCCGGGGTTCCCTACAATGAGCAGTTCTTC. Amino acid sequence: CAISESGVPYNEQFF.